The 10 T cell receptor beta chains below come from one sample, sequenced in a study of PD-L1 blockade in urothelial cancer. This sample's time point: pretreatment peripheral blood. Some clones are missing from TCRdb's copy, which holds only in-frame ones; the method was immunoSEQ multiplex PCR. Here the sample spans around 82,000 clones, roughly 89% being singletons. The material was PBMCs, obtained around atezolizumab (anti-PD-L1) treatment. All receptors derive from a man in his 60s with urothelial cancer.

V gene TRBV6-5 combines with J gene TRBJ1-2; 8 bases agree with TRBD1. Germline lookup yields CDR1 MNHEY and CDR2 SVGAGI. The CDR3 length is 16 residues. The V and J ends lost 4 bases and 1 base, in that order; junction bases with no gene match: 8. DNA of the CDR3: TGTGCCAGCAGTTCCCCGCACAGGGGGTTTAACTATGGCTACACCTTC. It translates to CASSSPHRGFNYGYTF.

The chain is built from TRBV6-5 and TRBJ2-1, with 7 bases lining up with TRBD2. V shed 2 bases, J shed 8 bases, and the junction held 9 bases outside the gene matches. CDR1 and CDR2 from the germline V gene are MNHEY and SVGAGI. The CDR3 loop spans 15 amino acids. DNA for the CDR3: TGTGCCAGCAGTTACGGGGGAGCGGGGTCTTATGAGCAGTTCTTC. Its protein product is CASSYGGAGSYEQFF.

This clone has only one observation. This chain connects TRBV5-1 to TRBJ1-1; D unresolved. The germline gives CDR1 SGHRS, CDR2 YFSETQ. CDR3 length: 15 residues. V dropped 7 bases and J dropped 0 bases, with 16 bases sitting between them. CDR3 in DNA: TGCGCCAGCCGCACGGAGGCAGGAGTGAACACTGAAGCTTTCTTT. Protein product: CASRTEAGVNTEAFF.

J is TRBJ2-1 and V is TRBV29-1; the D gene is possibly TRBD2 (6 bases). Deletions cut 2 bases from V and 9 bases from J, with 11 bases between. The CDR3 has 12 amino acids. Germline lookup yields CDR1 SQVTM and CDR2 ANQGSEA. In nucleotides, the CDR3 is TGCAGCGTTGAATTCACTAGCTCTGAGCAGTTCTTC. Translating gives CSVEFTSSEQFF.

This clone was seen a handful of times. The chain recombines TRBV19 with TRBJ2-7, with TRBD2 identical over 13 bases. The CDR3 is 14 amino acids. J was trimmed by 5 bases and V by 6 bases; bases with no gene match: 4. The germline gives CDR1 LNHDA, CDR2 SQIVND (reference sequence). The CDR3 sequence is CASRTSGGANEQYF. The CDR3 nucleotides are TGTGCCAGTAGAACTAGCGGGGGGGCGAACGAGCAGTACTTC. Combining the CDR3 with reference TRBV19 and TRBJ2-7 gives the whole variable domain DGGITQSPKYLFRKEGQNVTLSCEQNLNHDAMYWYRQDPGQGLRLIYYSQIVNDFQKGDIAEGYSVSREKKESFPLTVTSAQKNPTAFYLCASRTSGGANEQYFGPGTRLTVT.

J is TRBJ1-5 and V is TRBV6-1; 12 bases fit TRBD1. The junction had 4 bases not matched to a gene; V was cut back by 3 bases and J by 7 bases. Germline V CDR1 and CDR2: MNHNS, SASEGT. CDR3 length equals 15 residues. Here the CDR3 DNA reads TGTGCCAGCAGTGAGGGACAGGGGGCGGGACAGCCCCAGCATTTT. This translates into CASSEGQGAGQPQHF.

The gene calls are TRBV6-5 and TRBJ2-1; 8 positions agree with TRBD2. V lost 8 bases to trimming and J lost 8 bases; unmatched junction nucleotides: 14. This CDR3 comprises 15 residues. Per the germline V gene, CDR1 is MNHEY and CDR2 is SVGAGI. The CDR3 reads CASSRDGGGGDEQFF. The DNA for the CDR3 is TGTGCCAGCTCTAGGGACGGGGGGGGAGGAGATGAGCAGTTCTTC.

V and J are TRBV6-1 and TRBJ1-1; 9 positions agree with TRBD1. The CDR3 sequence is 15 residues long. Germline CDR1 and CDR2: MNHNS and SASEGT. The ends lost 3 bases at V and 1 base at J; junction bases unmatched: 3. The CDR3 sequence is CASSEEGQGNTEAFF. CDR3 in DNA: TGTGCCAGCAGTGAGGAGGGACAGGGGAACACTGAAGCTTTCTTT.

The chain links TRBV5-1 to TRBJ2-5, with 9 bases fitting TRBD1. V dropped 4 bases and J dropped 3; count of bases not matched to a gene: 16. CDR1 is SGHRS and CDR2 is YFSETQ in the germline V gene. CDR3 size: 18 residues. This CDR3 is CASSRPRTGQGYEETQYF. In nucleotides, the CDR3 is TGCGCCAGCAGCCGGCCACGAACGGGACAGGGCTACGAAGAGACCCAGTACTTC.

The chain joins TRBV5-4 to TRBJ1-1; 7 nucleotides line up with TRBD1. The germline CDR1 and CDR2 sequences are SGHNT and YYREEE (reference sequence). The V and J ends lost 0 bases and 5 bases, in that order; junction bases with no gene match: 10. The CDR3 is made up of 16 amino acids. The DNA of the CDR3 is TGTGCCAGCAGCTTGGGGGACAGCTTAATCCCTACTGAAGCTTTCTTT. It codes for CASSLGDSLIPTEAFF.